A selection of T cell receptor beta chains follows, all from one sample in a study of radiation and T cells in renal cell carcinoma. Profiling relied on immunoSEQ multiplex PCR, and the TCRdb table lists in-frame clones only, not all of them. This table has more than 14,000 clones, approximately 65% appearing once. Here the sequenced sample was tumor tissue, taken from a patient whose treatment was nephrectomy without radiotherapy. These receptors all come from a man in his fifties or sixties with renal cell carcinoma. Each CDR3 is given with its conserved first and last residue. A D gene is named only where the DNA matches it firmly. Where a row states a size, it is once, few, many or the class of an expanded clone; other rows omit it.

v_call	d_call	j_call	clone_size	cdr3_nt	cdr3_aa
TRBV28	TRBD1	TRBJ2-7	-	TGTGCCAGCACACCTCAAAGGGGAACCGGGACAGCGTACGAGCAGTACTTC	CASTPQRGTGTAYEQYF
TRBV28	TRBD1	TRBJ1-2	-	TGTGCCAGCAGTCCCCCGGGACAGGGGGTCGGGGGGGGTGGCTACACCTTC	CASSPPGQGVGGGGYTF
TRBV28	TRBD1	TRBJ1-2	-	TGTGCCAGCAGCCGTGCGGGACAGGGGGCCGGAGGCTACACCTTC	CASSRAGQGAGGYTF
TRBV28	TRBD1	TRBJ1-5	-	TGTGCCAGCAGTTGGGGACAGTTCTTCAATCAGCCCCAGCATTTT	CASSWGQFFNQPQHF
TRBV14	TRBD1	TRBJ1-1	-	TGTGCCAGCAGCCAAGACCCGGACAGGGCTGAAGCTTTCTTT	CASSQDPDRAEAFF
TRBV12-5	-	TRBJ2-5	-	TGTGCTAGTGGTTATCAGGAGACCCAGTACTTC	CASGYQETQYF
TRBV18	TRBD1	TRBJ2-5	-	TGTGCCAGCTCCCTGACAGGGGCCGACGAGACCCAGTACTTC	CASSLTGADETQYF
TRBV25-1	-	TRBJ1-1	few	TGTGCCAGCATCCCTCCACGGGGAGGGAACACTGAAGCTTTCTTT	CASIPPRGGNTEAFF
TRBV6-6	TRBD1	TRBJ1-5	-	TGTGCCAGCAGAGACAGGGGTAATCAGCCCCAGCATTTT	CASRDRGNQPQHF
TRBV7-2	-	TRBJ2-2	-	TGTGCCAGCAGCTTTTCCAGCGTCGGCACCGGGGAGCTGTTTTTT	CASSFSSVGTGELFF
TRBV9	-	TRBJ1-3	-	TGTGCCAGCACGCGTGCGGGGGAAGGAAACACCATATATTTT	CASTRAGEGNTIYF
TRBV7-2	TRBD2	TRBJ2-2	few	TGTGCCAGCAGCCCCTCCAGACTAGCCGAGCTGTTTTTT	CASSPSRLAELFF
TRBV11-2	-	TRBJ1-3	few	TGTGCCAGCAGCCGTCGCCAAGAGAGCTCTGGAAACACCATATATTTT	CASSRRQESSGNTIYF
TRBV2	TRBD1	TRBJ1-5	-	TGTGCCAGCAGTGAGCACAGGGGGAGCAATCAGCCCCAGCATTTT	CASSEHRGSNQPQHF